The 18 T cell receptor beta chains given below trace back to one sample, sequenced in a study of tumor and adjacent non-tumor tissue in lung cancer. No cell sorting was done before RNA was extracted from the tissue. Distant lung tissue was collected more than 3 cm away from the tumor edge. The library came from three nested PCR rounds adapted from ARM-PCR protocols. Each CDR3 protein gets one entry after TCRdb re-called the multiplex PCR reads with MiXCR. The sample holds about 43,000 distinct CDR3 sequences, over 55% seen once. Input material: distant non-tumor lung tissue. These TCRs come from a man over 45 with non-small cell lung cancer.

Remarks on this clonotype: Compared with germline, one end of the junction differs, possibly owing to a read error. The chain joins TRBV4-2 to TRBJ2-1; 12 bases are a match to TRBD2. Germline V CDR1 and CDR2: LGHNA, YNFKEQ. The CDR3 is 16 amino acids. In nucleotides, the CDR3 is TGTACCAGCAGCCAAGATGGAACTAGCGGGAGGAATGAGCGGTTCTTC. Translated: CTSSQDGTSGRNERFF.

Comments on this clonotype: Sequence at one end of the junction differs from germline and may be a read error. The chain links TRBV10-2 to TRBJ1-4; D perhaps matches TRBD1 (5 bases). Germline V gives CDR1 WSHSY, CDR2 SAAADI. The CDR3 has 15 residues. DNA for the CDR3: TGCGCCAGCAGCCAGGCAGGGAGGTCAAATGAAAAACTGTTTTTC. The encoded protein is CASSQAGRSNEKLFF.

This clonotype has only one observation. A junction end diverges from the germline sequence, so it may reflect a read error. J is TRBJ2-5 and V is TRBV10-3; weak D call: TRBD1 (5 bases). CDR1 and CDR2 (germline): ENHRY, SYGVKD. The CDR3 sequence is 14 residues long. The CDR3: CAISEADETETKYF. In DNA form, the CDR3 reads TGTGCCATCAGTGAGGCGGACGAGACAGAGACCAAGTACTTC.

For this clonotype: At one of its ends the junction is not consistent with the germline gene, which may arise from a read error. The chain carries TRBV6-5 and TRBJ2-7; TRBD1 agrees at 7 bases. This CDR3 has 14 residues. Germline V gives CDR1 MNHEY, CDR2 SVGAGI. The CDR3 reads CASSHTQGPYEQYF. CDR3 bases: TGTGCTAGCAGCCATACACAGGGGCCCTACGAGCAGTACTTC.

This clonotype was seen a handful of times. Given a much more abundant clone one base away, this may be a read error. The chain couples TRBV6-6 to TRBJ1-4, with TRBD1 matching 9 bases. The CDR3 has 15 residues. CDR1 MNHNY and CDR2 SVGAGI come from the germline V gene (reference sequence). Here the CDR3 reads CTSRLPGQGNEKLFF. In DNA, the CDR3 is TGTACCAGCAGACTTCCGGGACAGGGAAATGAAAAACTGTTTTTT.

As concerns this clonotype: Since the CDR3 does not end with the conserved phenylalanine or tryptophan, this likely comes from a read error. The chain couples TRBV10-2 to TRBJ1-5, with D unresolved. Trimming left V 4 bases short and J 6 bases short, with 7 bases between. Germline V gene data show CDR1 as WSHSY and CDR2 as SAAADI. This CDR3 has 12 residues. The CDR3 DNA sequence: TGCGCCAGCAGTGGTCCCCCTCAGCCCCAGCATCTT. Protein sequence: CASSGPPQPQHL.

This clonotype was recorded many times. The chain has TRBV5-4 and TRBJ2-5, with 7 bases aligning to TRBD1. This CDR3 contains 13 residues. Germline CDR1 SGHNT, CDR2 YYREEE (reference sequence). The ends lost 3 bases at V and 4 bases at J; junction bases unmatched: 3. The CDR3 nucleotides read TGTGCCAGCAGCTGGGACAGCCGAGAGACCCAGTACTTC. It encodes CASSWDSRETQYF.

This clonotype was picked up many times. The chain employs TRBV29-1 and TRBJ2-7; the D gene is possibly TRBD1 (6 bases). Germline V CDR1 and CDR2: SQVTM, ANQGSEA. With 6 bases removed from V and 3 bases from J, the gap between germline ends came to 9 bases. CDR3 length equals 11 residues. The CDR3 loop is CSVKQGYEQYF. The CDR3 coding sequence is TGCAGCGTAAAACAGGGCTACGAGCAGTACTTC.

With respect to this clonotype: An end of the junction differs from the germline gene, which may be a read error. The chain uses TRBV10-1 and TRBJ2-5, with D unclear. This CDR3 is built from 13 residues. Germline V gene lookup returns CDR1 WNHNN and CDR2 SYGVQD (reference sequence). In DNA, the CDR3 is TGCGTCAGCAGTGAGTCGACGGGCTCCCGAGAGTACTTC. Its translation: CVSSESTGSREYF.

This clonotype was seen a handful of times. A much more abundant neighbour one base away suggests this may be a read error. The chain recombines TRBV19 with TRBJ2-1; perhaps TRBD1 as D (6 bases). CDR1 is LNHDA, CDR2 SQIVND, per germline (reference sequence). This CDR3 contains 14 residues. The CDR3 is CSSSVRGTDNEQFF. The CDR3 DNA sequence: TGTTCCAGTTCCGTAAGGGGGACCGACAATGAGCAGTTCTTC.

This chain connects TRBV6-1 to TRBJ2-3; TRBD2 is a possible D gene (6 bases). Germline CDR1 is MNHNS and CDR2 is SASEGT. This CDR3 has 11 residues. V was shortened by 11 bases and J by 10 bases, with 16 bases between the two germline ends. This chain's CDR3 is CAARELLAQYF. In DNA, the CDR3 is TGTGCCGCTCGGGAGTTGTTGGCGCAGTATTTT.

The gene calls are TRBV6-6 and TRBJ1-4, with D unresolved. V lost 9 bases to trimming and J lost 7 bases, with 21 bases between them. Germline CDR1 MNHNY, CDR2 SVGAGI (reference sequence). This CDR3 region has 15 residues. Here the CDR3 reads CASSPSEPGSEKLFF. The CDR3 region has the DNA TGTGCCAGTAGTCCCTCAGAGCCCGGAAGTGAAAAACTGTTTTTT.

This clonotype was recorded many times. The chain joins TRBV6-1 to TRBJ2-1; 10 nucleotides agree with TRBD2. V shed 4 bases and J 3 bases; nucleotides not matched to a gene: 0. Germline-derived CDR1 and CDR2 are MNHNS and SASEGT. The CDR3 runs to 14 residues. This CDR3 reads CASSGTSGYNEQFF. In DNA form, the CDR3 reads TGTGCCAGCAGTGGGACTAGCGGCTACAATGAGCAGTTCTTC.

As concerns this clonotype: An end of the junction does not agree with germline; a read error may underlie this. This sequence joins TRBV10-3 and TRBJ2-7, with D possibly being TRBD1 (6 bases). Germline lookup yields CDR1 ENHRY and CDR2 SYGVKD. CDR3 length: 15 amino acids. This CDR3 reads CAITQGWQVTYKQYF. The CDR3 DNA sequence: TGTGCCATCACCCAGGGGTGGCAGGTTACCTACAAGCAGTACTTC.

Notes on this clonotype: A much larger clone lies a single base off, so this may be a read error. The rearrangement uses TRBV30 and TRBJ1-1; a possible D gene is TRBD1 (6 bases). The germline V and J ends were trimmed by 4 bases and 3 bases, with 18 bases remaining between them. Germline V CDR1 and CDR2: GTSNPN, SVGIG (reference sequence). This CDR3 contains 15 residues. The DNA for the CDR3 is TGTGCCTGGAAACGGGGGCCGAGGGGGGACACTGAAGCTTTCTTT. Translating gives CAWKRGPRGDTEAFF. Using reference TRBV30 and TRBJ1-1 for the parts outside the CDR3, the full variable domain is SQTIHQWPATLVQPVGSPLSLECTVEGTSNPNLYWYRQAAGRGLQLLFYSVGIGQISSEVPQNLSASRPQDRQFILSSKKLLLSDSGFYLCAWKRGPRGDTEAFFGQGTRLTVV.

On this clonotype itself: This likely comes from a read error, as the CDR3 has no conserved phenylalanine or tryptophan at its end. The CDR3: CASSSQDTQYI. The CDR3 DNA is TGTGCCAGCAGCTCTCAAGACACCCAGTACATC. The chain joins TRBV7-9 to TRBJ2-5; D is undetermined. This CDR3 has 11 residues. Germline V gene lookup returns CDR1 SEHNR and CDR2 FQNEAQ (reference sequence).

Remarks on this clonotype: A single base separates this from a much larger clone, so it may be a read error. This rearrangement joins TRBV14 to TRBJ2-7; 11 bases map to TRBD2. CDR3 length: 18 amino acids. Germline V gene lookup returns CDR1 SGHDN and CDR2 FVKESK. CDR3 amino acids: CAGSQAPGSGRVPYEQYF. The CDR3 DNA sequence: TGTGCCGGCAGCCAAGCTCCAGGTAGCGGGAGGGTCCCCTACGAGCAGTACTTC.

Of note for this clonotype: The conserved closing phenylalanine or tryptophan is absent in this CDR3, likely reflecting a read error. This sequence joins TRBV20-1 and TRBJ2-3; weak D call: TRBD1 (7 bases). CDR3 length equals 17 residues. CDR1 is DFQATT and CDR2 is SNEGSKA in the germline V gene (reference sequence). V shed 6 bases and J shed 5 bases, with 27 bases lying between them. In nucleotides, the CDR3 is TGCAGTGCCGCTCACCGGGACTCCTTCCAGGGGGGAGATACGCAGTATTTA. This translates into CSAAHRDSFQGGDTQYL.